Shown below are 22 T cell receptor beta chains from a single sample sequenced in a study of T cell repertoires in cytomegalovirus infection. These TCRs are of unknown antigen specificity. TCRdb passed the reads through MiXCR, listing each CDR3 protein once. The table records some 800,000 distinct CDR3 sequences, around a third of them present only once. Sequencing was performed on cultured CD8+ T cells from PBMCs, taken from culture after CMV antigen stimulation. These receptors all come from a human donor in good health (CMV status not recorded). Some clones in this sample may be carry-over from other donors' samples.

The DNA of the CDR3 is TGTGCCAGCAGCCGGGGGGGAAGGGACATAAATGAGCAGTTCTTC. Its translation: CASSRGGRDINEQFF. The chain combines TRBV7-9 with TRBJ2-1, with TRBD2 identical over 8 bases. After removal of 5 bases from V and 7 bases from J, the junction contained 10 bases not matched to a gene. Germline-derived CDR1 and CDR2 are SEHNR and FQNEAQ (reference sequence). The CDR3 extends over 15 amino acids. The full variable domain, completed using reference TRBV7-9 and TRBJ2-1, is DTGVSQNPRHKITKRGQNVTFRCDPISEHNRLYWYRQTLGQGPEFLTYFQNEAQLEKSRLLSDRFSAERPKGSFSTLEIQRTEQGDSAMYLCASSRGGRDINEQFFGPGTRLTVL.

The CDR3 DNA sequence: TGCGCCAGCAGCTTGGGTGACAGTGGGATCGAGCAGTACTTC. Translated: CASSLGDSGIEQYF. The chain couples TRBV5-1 to TRBJ2-7, with D possibly being TRBD1 (5 bases). V gave up 0 bases and J gave up 6 bases, with 13 bases separating them. Germline V gives CDR1 SGHRS, CDR2 YFSETQ. The CDR3 covers 14 residues.

This clonotype was seen just once. The CDR3 sequence is CASSLEPGRGIHEQYF. In nucleotides, the CDR3 is TGTGCCAGCAGCTTAGAACCGGGACGGGGCATACACGAGCAGTACTTC. This sequence joins TRBV7-8 and TRBJ2-7; tentatively, D is TRBD1 or TRBD2 (5 bases each). The CDR3 length is 16 residues. The germline V and J ends were trimmed by 1 base and 5 bases, with 18 bases remaining between them. The germline CDR1 and CDR2 sequences are SGHVS and FQNEAQ.

The CDR3 sequence: CASGPQVLGELFF. The CDR3 DNA reads as TGTGCCAGTGGACCACAGGTCTTGGGGGAGCTGTTTTTT. The J gene is TRBJ2-2, the V gene TRBV27; D possibly corresponds to TRBD1 (5 bases). The germline gives CDR1 MNHEY, CDR2 SMNVEV (reference sequence). The CDR3 is made up of 13 amino acids. Trimming shortened V by 9 bases and J by 8 bases, and 16 bases separated the two germline ends.

Notes on this clonotype: At one end, the junction sequence differs from germline, possibly due to a read error. The V and J genes are TRBV12-3 or TRBV12-4 and TRBJ2-7, with 8 nucleotides matching TRBD1. CDR3 length: 12 residues. Here the CDR3 DNA reads TGTGTCAGCAGTATGACAGGGGTCGAGCAGTACTTC. It encodes CVSSMTGVEQYF.

This clonotype was seen many times. This chain joins TRBV12-3 or TRBV12-4 and TRBJ2-7; D might be TRBD1 (6 bases). This CDR3 spans 13 amino acids. V was shortened by 1 base and J by 3 bases, with 7 bases between the two germline ends. This chain's CDR3 is CASSLEQGYEQYF. As DNA, the CDR3 is TGTGCCAGCAGTTTAGAACAGGGCTACGAGCAGTACTTC.

This clonotype was observed at least ten times. The chain uses TRBV6-2 or TRBV6-3 and TRBJ1-2, with D possibly matching TRBD1 (6 bases). The germline gives CDR1 MNHEY, CDR2 SVGEGT. The V and J ends lost 5 bases and 6 bases respectively, with 16 bases between them. The CDR3 contains 14 residues. CDR3 amino acids: CASSPTGQLDGYTF. The CDR3 nucleotides read TGTGCCAGCAGTCCGACAGGCCAATTGGATGGCTACACCTTC.

This clonotype was seen a handful of times. V gene TRBV14 combines with J gene TRBJ2-1, with D perhaps TRBD1 or TRBD2 (5 bases each). V shed 5 bases and J shed 3 bases, with 14 bases lying between them. CDR1 is SGHDN and CDR2 is FVKESK in the germline V gene. The CDR3 is 15 residues long. CDR3 sequence reads: CASSARGVLYNEQFF. The CDR3 region has the DNA TGTGCCAGCAGCGCCCGAGGGGTTCTCTACAATGAGCAGTTCTTC.

This sequence joins TRBV6-6 and TRBJ2-7; possibly TRBD1 or TRBD2 for D (5 bases each). Germline CDR1 is MNHNY and CDR2 is SVGAGI (reference sequence). The CDR3 runs to 12 residues. Trimming pared 7 bases from V and 4 bases from J, leaving 11 bases between. CDR3 protein: CASTSGRYEQYF. In nucleotides, the CDR3 is TGTGCCAGCACCTCGGGGCGATACGAGCAGTACTTC.

This clonotype showed up just a few times. The V and J genes are TRBV12-3 or TRBV12-4 and TRBJ1-5; TRBD1 aligns across 8 bases. The CDR3 covers 14 residues. Unmatched junction bases numbered 7, after V lost 6 bases and J lost 6 bases. CDR3 nucleotides: TGTGCCAGCAGCAATACAGGGGGGGGTCAGCCCCAGCATTTT. Translated, it gives CASSNTGGGQPQHF.

The sample holds a few counts of this clonotype. The chain couples TRBV25-1 to TRBJ1-5; D not resolved. Germline V lookup: CDR1 MGHDK, CDR2 SYGVNS. V was cut by 8 bases and J by 4 bases, with 15 bases left in between. This CDR3 is built from 14 residues. The CDR3 sequence: CASASPWENQPQHF. For the CDR3, the DNA is TGTGCCAGCGCCTCCCCGTGGGAAAATCAGCCCCAGCATTTT.

The J gene is TRBJ1-5, the V gene TRBV12-3 or TRBV12-4; 9 bases match TRBD1. The junction had 8 bases not matched to a gene; V was cut back by 7 bases and J by 7 bases. The CDR3 has 14 residues. As DNA, the CDR3 is TGTGCCAGCATTTCGGGACAGGGCGGCCAGCCCCAGCATTTT. Translation: CASISGQGGQPQHF.

The chain has TRBV7-9 and TRBJ1-5; the D is unclear. Per the germline V gene, CDR1 is SEHNR and CDR2 is FQNEAQ (reference sequence). This CDR3 contains 15 residues. The V end was cut by 5 bases, the J end by 3 bases, with 14 bases between. The CDR3 sequence: CASSNQGSLNQPQHF. Here the CDR3 DNA reads TGTGCCAGCAGCAATCAAGGCAGCCTCAATCAGCCCCAGCATTTT.

The chain uses TRBV24-1 and TRBJ2-2; 8 bases match TRBD2. V shed 1 base, J shed 3 bases, and the junction held 0 bases outside the gene matches. Germline CDR1 KGHDR, CDR2 SFDVKD. The CDR3 is made up of 15 amino acids. In nucleotides, the CDR3 is TGTGCCACCAGTGATTTCGGGAGGGACACCGGGGAGCTGTTTTTT. This gives the protein CATSDFGRDTGELFF.

The CDR3 coding sequence is TGTGCCAGCAGCGGAGGGGAGGGGGTTATCTATGGCTACACCTTC. Residues: CASSGGEGVIYGYTF. This sequence joins TRBV7-8 and TRBJ1-2; a possible D gene is TRBD1 (6 bases). The CDR3 runs 15 residues. V lost 5 bases and J 4 bases, leaving 17 bases between the germline ends. Germline CDR1 SGHVS, CDR2 FQNEAQ.

This clonotype was detected only a few times. The chain recombines TRBV28 with TRBJ1-5; tentative D call: TRBD1 (5 bases). V lost 0 bases and J lost 0, with 18 bases in between. This CDR3 is 19 amino acids long. CDR1 and CDR2 from the germline V gene are MDHEN and SYDVKM. The CDR3 sequence is CASSLWGGGGAGSNQPQHF. CDR3 bases: TGTGCCAGCAGTTTATGGGGGGGTGGTGGGGCGGGTAGCAATCAGCCCCAGCATTTT. Based on the CDR3 plus reference TRBV28 and TRBJ1-5, the full variable domain is DVKVTQSSRYLVKRTGEKVFLECVQDMDHENMFWYRQDPGLGLRLIYFSYDVKMKEKGDIPEGYSVSREKKERFSLILESASTNQTSMYLCASSLWGGGGAGSNQPQHFGDGTRLSIL.

This clonotype was found many times. The J gene is TRBJ2-7, the V gene TRBV7-9, with 7 bases fitting TRBD2. With 6 bases clipped from V and 1 base from J, the junction kept 3 bases outside the gene matches. The CDR3 is 13 amino acids. CDR1 and CDR2 (germline): SEHNR, FQNEAQ (reference sequence). CDR3 in DNA: TGTGCCAGCAGTTTCGGGGGGTCCTACGAGCAGTACTTC. It codes for CASSFGGSYEQYF.

V is TRBV12-3 or TRBV12-4 and J is TRBJ1-4; 8 bases are a match to TRBD1. This CDR3 spans 15 amino acids. Germline trimming cut 6 bases from V and 7 bases from J; bases unmatched to any gene: 10. The CDR3 loop is CASSSIRGRIEKLFF. The CDR3 nucleotides are TGTGCCAGCAGCAGTATCAGGGGGCGGATTGAAAAACTGTTTTTT.

This clonotype has a single count. V is TRBV27 and J is TRBJ1-1; perhaps TRBD1 as D (6 bases). This CDR3 is 14 amino acids long. Trimming cost V 4 bases and J 0 bases, with 9 bases left between them. CDR1 is MNHEY and CDR2 is SMNVEV in the germline V gene (reference sequence). The CDR3 DNA sequence: TGTGCCAGCAGTTGGGGGCCTTTGAACACTGAAGCTTTCTTT. It is translated as CASSWGPLNTEAFF.

There are many counts of this clonotype. V gene TRBV6-5 combines with J gene TRBJ1-5; the D is unclear. Germline CDR1 is MNHEY and CDR2 is SVGAGI. The CDR3 spans 15 residues. V was clipped by 0 bases and J by 0 bases, with 6 bases between them. The CDR3 DNA sequence: TGTGCCAGCAGTTACTCATACGATAGCAATCAGCCCCAGCATTTT. Its translation is CASSYSYDSNQPQHF.

This clonotype was detected ten times or more. The CDR3 DNA is TGTGCCAGCAGCTTACTGCAGGGCCCGAATCAGCCCCAGCATTTT. It codes for CASSLLQGPNQPQHF. V usage is TRBV7-8 and J usage is TRBJ1-5, with D possibly being TRBD1 (5 bases). Germline V gene lookup returns CDR1 SGHVS and CDR2 FQNEAQ. Trimming stripped 2 bases from V and 4 bases from J, with 12 bases between. CDR3 length equals 15 residues.

In this sample, this clonotype turned up a few times. The V call is TRBV10-3, the J call TRBJ1-5; TRBD1 aligns across 11 bases. V shed 0 bases and J 5 bases; nucleotides not matched to a gene: 6. This CDR3 region has 17 residues. Germline V gene data show CDR1 as ENHRY and CDR2 as SYGVKD. The CDR3, as DNA: TGTGCCATCAGTGAGTCGTTGGGACAGGGGGAAGATCAGCCCCAGCATTTT. It yields the protein CAISESLGQGEDQPQHF.